This T cell receptor (beta chain) was identified in a study of control samples from healthy donors and cancer patients. Data came from immunoSEQ multiplex PCR; TCRdb stores just in-frame clones and leaves some out. The top ten hold 4.5% to 7% of the sample, which has over 100,000 clones, around 90% seen once. CDR1 is MNHNY, CDR2 SVGAGI, per germline (reference sequence). The CDR3 is 15 residues long. Trimming pared 3 bases from V and 0 bases from J, leaving 9 bases between. J is TRBJ1-3 and V is TRBV6-6; D ambiguous. The TCR originated in a young man in good health. The sample consisted of blood. The CDR3 DNA follows: TGTGCCAGCAGTTATAAGGCTCTCTCTGGAAACACCATATATTTT. Its protein is CASSYKALSGNTIYF.